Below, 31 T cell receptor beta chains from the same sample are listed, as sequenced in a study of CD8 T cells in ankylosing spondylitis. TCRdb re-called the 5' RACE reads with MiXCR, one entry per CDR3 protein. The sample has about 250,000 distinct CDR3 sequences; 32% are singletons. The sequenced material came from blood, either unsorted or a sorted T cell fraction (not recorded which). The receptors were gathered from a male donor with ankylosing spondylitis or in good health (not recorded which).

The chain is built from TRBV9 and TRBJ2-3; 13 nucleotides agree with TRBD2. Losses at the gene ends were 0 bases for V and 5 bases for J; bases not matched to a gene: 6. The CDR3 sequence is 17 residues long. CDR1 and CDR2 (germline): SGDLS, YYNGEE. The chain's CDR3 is CASSVATGLAGVDTQYF. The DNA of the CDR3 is TGTGCCAGCAGCGTAGCTACTGGACTAGCGGGGGTAGATACGCAGTATTTT.

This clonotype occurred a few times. As DNA, the CDR3 is TGCAGCGCCCGGGACAGGGGAGACAATGAGCAGTTCTTC. This translates into CSARDRGDNEQFF. The chain links TRBV29-1 to TRBJ2-1, with 10 bases matching TRBD1. Losses at the gene ends were 7 bases for V and 5 bases for J; bases not matched to a gene: 5. Looked up from germline, CDR1 is SQVTM and CDR2 is ANQGSEA. The CDR3 contains 13 residues.

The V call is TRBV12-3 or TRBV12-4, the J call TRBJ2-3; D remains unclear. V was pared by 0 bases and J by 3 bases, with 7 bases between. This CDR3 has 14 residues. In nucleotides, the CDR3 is TGTGCCAGCAGTTTAGCGGCGGAGACAGATACGCAGTATTTT. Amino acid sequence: CASSLAAETDTQYF.

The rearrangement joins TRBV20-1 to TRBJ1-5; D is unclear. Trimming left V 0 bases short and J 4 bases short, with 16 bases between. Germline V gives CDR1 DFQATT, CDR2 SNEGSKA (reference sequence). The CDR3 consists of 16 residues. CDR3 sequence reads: CSARDQSGRANQPQHF. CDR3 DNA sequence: TGCAGTGCTAGAGATCAGTCTGGGCGCGCGAATCAGCCCCAGCATTTT.

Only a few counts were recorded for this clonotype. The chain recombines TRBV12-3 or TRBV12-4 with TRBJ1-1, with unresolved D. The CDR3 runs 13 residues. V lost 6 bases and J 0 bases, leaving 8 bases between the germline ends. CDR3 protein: CASSLHLNTEAFF. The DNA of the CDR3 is TGTGCCAGCAGCCTCCACTTGAACACTGAAGCTTTCTTT.

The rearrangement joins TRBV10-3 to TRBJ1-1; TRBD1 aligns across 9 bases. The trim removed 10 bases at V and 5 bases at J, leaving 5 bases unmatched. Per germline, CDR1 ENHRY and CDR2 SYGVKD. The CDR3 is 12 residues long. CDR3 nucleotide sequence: TGTGCCACACAGGGGGCGGGGACTGAAGCTTTCTTT. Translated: CATQGAGTEAFF.

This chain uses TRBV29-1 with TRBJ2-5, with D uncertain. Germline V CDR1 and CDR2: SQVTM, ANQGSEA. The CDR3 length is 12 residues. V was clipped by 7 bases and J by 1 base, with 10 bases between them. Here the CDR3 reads CSATGGQETQYF. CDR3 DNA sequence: TGCAGCGCCACGGGTGGCCAAGAGACCCAGTACTTC.

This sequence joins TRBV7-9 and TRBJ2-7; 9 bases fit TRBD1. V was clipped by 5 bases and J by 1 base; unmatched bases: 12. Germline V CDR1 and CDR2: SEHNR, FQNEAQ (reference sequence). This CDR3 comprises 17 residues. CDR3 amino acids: CASSHLVGTGISYEQYF. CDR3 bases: TGTGCCAGCAGCCACCTAGTTGGGACAGGGATATCCTACGAGCAGTACTTC.

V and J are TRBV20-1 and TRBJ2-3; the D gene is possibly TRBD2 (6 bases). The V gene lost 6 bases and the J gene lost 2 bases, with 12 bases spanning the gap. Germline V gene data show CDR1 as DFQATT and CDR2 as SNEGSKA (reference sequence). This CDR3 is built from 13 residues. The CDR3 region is CSASGTFTDTQYF. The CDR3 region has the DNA TGCAGTGCCTCCGGGACTTTCACAGATACGCAGTATTTT.

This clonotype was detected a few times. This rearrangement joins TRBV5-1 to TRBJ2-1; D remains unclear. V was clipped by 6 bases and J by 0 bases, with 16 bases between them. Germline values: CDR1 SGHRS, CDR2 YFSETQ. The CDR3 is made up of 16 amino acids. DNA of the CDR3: TGCGCCAGCACGCCCCAGGTCCTAAGCTCCTACAATGAGCAGTTCTTC. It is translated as CASTPQVLSSYNEQFF.

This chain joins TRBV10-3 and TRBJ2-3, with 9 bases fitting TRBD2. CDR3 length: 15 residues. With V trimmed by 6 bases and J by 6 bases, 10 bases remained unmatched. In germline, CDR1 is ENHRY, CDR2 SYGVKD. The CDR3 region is CAIRNSGGLDDTQYF. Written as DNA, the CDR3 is TGTGCCATCAGAAATAGCGGGGGCCTGGATGATACGCAGTATTTT.

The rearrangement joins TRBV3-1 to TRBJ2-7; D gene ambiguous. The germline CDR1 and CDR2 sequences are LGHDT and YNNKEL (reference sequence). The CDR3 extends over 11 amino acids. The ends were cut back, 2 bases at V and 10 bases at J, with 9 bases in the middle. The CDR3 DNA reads TGTGCCAGCAGCCAAAATGGAGAACAGTACTTC. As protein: CASSQNGEQYF.

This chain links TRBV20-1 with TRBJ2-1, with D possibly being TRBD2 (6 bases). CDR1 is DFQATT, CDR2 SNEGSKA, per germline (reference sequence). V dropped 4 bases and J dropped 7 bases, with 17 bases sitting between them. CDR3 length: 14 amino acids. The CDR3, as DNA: TGCAGTGCTACAATAGCGGCCGGCTTAAATGAGCAGTTCTTC. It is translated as CSATIAAGLNEQFF.

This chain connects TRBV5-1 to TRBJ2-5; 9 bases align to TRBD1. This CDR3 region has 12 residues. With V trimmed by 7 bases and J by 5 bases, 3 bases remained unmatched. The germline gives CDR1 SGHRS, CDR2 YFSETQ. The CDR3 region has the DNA TGCGCCAGCGGGACAGGGCGTGAGACCCAGTACTTC. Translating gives CASGTGRETQYF.

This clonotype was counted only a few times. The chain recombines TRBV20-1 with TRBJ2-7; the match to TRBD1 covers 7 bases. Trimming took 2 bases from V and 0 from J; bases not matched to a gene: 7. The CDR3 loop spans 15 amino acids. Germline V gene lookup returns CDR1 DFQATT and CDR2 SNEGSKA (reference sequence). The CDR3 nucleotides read TGCAGTGCTAGACCAGGGGGAGCAAGCTCCTACGAGCAGTACTTC. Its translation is CSARPGGASSYEQYF.

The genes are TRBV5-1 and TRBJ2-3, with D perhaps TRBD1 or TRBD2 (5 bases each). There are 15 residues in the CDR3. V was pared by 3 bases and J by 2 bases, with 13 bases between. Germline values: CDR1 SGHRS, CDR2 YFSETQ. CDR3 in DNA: TGCGCCAGCAGCTCACGGGACGGTATCACAGATACGCAGTATTTT. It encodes CASSSRDGITDTQYF. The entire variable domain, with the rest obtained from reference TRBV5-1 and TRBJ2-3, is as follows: KAGVTQTPRYLIKTRGQQVTLSCSPISGHRSVSWYQQTPGQGLQFLFEYFSETQRNKGNFPGRFSGRQFSNSRSEMNVSTLELGDSALYLCASSSRDGITDTQYFGPGTRLTVL.

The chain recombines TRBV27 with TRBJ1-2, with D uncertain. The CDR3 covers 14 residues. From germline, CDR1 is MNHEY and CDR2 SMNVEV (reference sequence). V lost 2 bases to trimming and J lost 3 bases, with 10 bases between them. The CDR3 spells CASSLNGADYGYTF. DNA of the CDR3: TGTGCCAGCAGTTTAAACGGTGCAGACTATGGCTACACCTTC.

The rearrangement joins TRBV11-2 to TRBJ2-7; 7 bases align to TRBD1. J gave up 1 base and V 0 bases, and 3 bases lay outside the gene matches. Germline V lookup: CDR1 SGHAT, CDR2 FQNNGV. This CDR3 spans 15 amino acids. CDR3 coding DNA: TGTGCCAGCAGCTTAGACGGCAGGGGGTCCTACGAGCAGTACTTC. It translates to CASSLDGRGSYEQYF.

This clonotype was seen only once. The CDR3 sequence is CASKLGQGAKFYGYTF. The CDR3 DNA sequence: TGTGCCAGCAAGCTGGGACAGGGGGCCAAATTCTATGGCTACACCTTC. This chain uses TRBV2 with TRBJ1-2, with 12 bases that match TRBD1. The ends lost 7 bases at V and 4 bases at J; junction bases unmatched: 10. The CDR3 is 16 amino acids. Per the germline V gene, CDR1 is SNHLY and CDR2 is FYNNEI.

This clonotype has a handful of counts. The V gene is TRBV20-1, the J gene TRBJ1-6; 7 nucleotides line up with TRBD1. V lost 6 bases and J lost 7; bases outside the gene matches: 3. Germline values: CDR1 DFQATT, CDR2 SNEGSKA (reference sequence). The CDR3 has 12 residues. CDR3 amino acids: CSASTGNSPLHF. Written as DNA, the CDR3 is TGCAGTGCCTCGACAGGGAATTCACCCCTCCACTTT.

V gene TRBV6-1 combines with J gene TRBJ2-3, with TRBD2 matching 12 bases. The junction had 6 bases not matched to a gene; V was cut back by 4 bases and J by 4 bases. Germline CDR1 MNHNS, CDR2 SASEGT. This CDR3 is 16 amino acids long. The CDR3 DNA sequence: TGTGCCAGCAGTGTATCTCTAGCGGGGGGGCCAGATACGCAGTATTTT. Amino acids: CASSVSLAGGPDTQYF.

The CDR3 DNA follows: TGTGCCAGCAGTTTGTACAGGACCTCCTACGAGCAGTACTTC. Translating it yields CASSLYRTSYEQYF. The rearrangement uses TRBV12-3 or TRBV12-4 and TRBJ2-7; TRBD1 might be the D (5 bases). This CDR3 comprises 14 residues. The germline V and J ends were trimmed by 3 bases and 0 bases, with 9 bases remaining between them.

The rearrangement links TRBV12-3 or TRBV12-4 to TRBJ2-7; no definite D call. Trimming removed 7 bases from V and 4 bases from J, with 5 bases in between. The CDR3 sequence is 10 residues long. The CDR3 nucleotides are TGTGCCAGCACCCAGTACGAGCAGTACTTC. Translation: CASTQYEQYF.

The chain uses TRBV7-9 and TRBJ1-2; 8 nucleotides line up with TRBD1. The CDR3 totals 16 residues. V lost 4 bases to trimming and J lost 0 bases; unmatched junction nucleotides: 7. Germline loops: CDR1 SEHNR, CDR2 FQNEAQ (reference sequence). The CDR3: CASSSYQGQANYGYTF. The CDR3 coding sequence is TGTGCCAGCAGCTCCTATCAGGGACAGGCTAACTATGGCTACACCTTC.

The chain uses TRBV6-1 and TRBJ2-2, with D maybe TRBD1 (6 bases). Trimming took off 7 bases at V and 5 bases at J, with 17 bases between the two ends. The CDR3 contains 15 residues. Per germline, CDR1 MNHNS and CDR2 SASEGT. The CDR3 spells CASTQPGAGTGELFF. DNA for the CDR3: TGTGCCAGCACCCAACCAGGGGCAGGGACCGGGGAGCTGTTTTTT.

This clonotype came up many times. The CDR3 sequence: CSVEPGDQETQYF. The DNA of the CDR3 is TGCAGCGTTGAGCCAGGGGACCAAGAGACCCAGTACTTC. This rearrangement joins TRBV29-1 to TRBJ2-5; a weak D match, TRBD1 (6 bases). This CDR3 is built from 13 residues. V was cut by 3 bases and J by 0 bases, with 8 bases left in between. Germline lookup yields CDR1 SQVTM and CDR2 ANQGSEA.

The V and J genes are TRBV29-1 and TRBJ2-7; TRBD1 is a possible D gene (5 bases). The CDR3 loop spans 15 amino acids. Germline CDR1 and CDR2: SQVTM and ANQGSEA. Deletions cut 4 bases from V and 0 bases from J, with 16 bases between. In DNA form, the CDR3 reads TGCAGCGTTGTTCCTCCAGGGCCCCACTCCTACGAGCAGTACTTC. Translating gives CSVVPPGPHSYEQYF.

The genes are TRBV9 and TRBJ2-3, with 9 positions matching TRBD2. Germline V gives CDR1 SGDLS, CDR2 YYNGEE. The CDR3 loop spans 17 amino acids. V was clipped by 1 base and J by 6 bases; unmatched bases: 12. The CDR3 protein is CASSVPESGGIIDTQYF. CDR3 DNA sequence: TGTGCCAGCAGCGTACCCGAGAGCGGGGGGATTATTGATACGCAGTATTTT.

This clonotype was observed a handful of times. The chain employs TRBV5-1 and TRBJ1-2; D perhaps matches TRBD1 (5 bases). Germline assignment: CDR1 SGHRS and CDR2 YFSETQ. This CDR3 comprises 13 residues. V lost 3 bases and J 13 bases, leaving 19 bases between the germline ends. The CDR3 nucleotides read TGCGCCAGCAGCTCACGGGCAGTCGGGGCTCTCACCTTC. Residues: CASSSRAVGALTF.

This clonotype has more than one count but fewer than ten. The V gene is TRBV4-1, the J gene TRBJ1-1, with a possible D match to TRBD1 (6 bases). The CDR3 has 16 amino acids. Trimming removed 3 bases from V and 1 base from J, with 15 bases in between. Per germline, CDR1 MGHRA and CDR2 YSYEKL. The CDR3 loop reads CASSHPGVLRNTEAFF. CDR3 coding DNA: TGCGCCAGCAGCCACCCAGGGGTTTTGCGGAACACTGAAGCTTTCTTT.

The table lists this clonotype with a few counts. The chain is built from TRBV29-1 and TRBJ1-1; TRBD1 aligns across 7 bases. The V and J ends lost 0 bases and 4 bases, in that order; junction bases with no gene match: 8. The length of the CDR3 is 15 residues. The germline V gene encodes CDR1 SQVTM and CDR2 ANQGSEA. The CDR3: CSVEDGSRGGTEAFF. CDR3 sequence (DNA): TGCAGCGTTGAAGATGGTTCCAGGGGGGGCACTGAAGCTTTCTTT.